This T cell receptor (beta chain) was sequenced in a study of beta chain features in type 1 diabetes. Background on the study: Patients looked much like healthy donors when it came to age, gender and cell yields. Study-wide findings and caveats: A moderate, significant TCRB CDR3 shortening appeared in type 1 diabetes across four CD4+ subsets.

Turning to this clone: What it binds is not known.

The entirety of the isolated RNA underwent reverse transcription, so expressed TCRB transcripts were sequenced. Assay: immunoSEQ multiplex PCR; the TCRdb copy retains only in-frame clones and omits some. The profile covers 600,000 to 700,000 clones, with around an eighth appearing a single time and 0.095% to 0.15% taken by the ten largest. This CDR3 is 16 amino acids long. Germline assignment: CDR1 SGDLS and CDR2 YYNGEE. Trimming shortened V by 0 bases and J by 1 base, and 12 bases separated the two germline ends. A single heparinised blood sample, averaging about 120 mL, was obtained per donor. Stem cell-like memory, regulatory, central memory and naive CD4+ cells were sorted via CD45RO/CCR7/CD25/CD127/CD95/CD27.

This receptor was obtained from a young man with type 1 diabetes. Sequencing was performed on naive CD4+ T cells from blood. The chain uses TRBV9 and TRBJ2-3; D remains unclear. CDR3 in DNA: TGTGCCAGCAGCGTAGGACGGGCATATCGCACAGATACGCAGTATTTT. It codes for CASSVGRAYRTDTQYF.